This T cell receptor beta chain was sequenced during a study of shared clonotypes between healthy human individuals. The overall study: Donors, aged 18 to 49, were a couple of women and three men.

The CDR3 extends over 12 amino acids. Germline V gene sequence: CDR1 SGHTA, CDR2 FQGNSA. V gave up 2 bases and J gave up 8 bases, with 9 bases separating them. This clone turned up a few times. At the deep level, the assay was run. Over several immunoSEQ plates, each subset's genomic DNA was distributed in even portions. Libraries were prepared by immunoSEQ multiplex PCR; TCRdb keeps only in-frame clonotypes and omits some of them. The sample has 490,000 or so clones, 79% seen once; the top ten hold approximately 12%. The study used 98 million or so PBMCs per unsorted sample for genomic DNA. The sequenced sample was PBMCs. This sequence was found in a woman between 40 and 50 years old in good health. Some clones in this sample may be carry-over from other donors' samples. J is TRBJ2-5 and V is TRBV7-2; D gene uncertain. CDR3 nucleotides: TGTGCCAGCAGCTTACTCAGGAATACCCAGTACTTC. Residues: CASSLLRNTQYF.